This T cell receptor (beta chain) was recorded in a study of T-cell memory formation after mild COVID-19. This clonotype was counted a few times. There are 14 residues in the CDR3. Trimming shortened V by 7 bases and J by 5 bases, and 18 bases separated the two germline ends. One entry per CDR3 protein, called by TCRdb with MiXCR from the 5' RACE reads. This table has roughly 160,000 distinct CDR3 sequences, 11% appearing once. The chain has TRBV12-3 or TRBV12-4 and TRBJ2-7; TRBD1 might be the D (5 bases). The sequenced sample consisted of PBMCs or a T cell subset sorted from them (not recorded which). The source of this sequence is a man aged 18 to 29 who had mild COVID-19 (a few samples of this study predate the infection). Cell type and time point are not known. CDR3 bases: TGTGCCAGCACCCTGGGGCAGGGAACCAACGAGCAGTACTTC. It encodes CASTLGQGTNEQYF.